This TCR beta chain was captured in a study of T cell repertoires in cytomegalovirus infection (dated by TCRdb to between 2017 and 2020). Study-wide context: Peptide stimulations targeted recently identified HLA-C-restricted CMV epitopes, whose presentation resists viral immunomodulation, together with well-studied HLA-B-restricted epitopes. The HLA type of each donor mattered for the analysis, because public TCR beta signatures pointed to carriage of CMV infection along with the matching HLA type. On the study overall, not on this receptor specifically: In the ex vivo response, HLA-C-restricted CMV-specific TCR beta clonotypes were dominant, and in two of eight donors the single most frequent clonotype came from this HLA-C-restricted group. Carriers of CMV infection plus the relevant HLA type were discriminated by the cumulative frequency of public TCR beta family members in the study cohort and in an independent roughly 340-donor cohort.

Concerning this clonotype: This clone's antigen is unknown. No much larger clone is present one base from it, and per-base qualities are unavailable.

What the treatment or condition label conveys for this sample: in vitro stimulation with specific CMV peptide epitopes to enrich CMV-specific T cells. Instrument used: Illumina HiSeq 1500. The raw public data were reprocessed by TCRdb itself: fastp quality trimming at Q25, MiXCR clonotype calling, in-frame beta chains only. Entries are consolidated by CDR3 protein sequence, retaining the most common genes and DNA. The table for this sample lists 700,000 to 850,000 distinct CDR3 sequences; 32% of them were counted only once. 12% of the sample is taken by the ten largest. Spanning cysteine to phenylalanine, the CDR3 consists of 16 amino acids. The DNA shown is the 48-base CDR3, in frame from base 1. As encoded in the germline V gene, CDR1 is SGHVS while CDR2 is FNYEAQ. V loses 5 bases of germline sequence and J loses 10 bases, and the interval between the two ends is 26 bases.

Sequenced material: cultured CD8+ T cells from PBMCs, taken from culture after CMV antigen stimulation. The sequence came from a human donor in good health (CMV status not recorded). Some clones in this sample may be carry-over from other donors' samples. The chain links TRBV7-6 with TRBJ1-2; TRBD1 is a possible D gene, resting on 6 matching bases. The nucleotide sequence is TGTGCCAGCAGCCTAGACCAACAGGGTTCCGGTGGGGTCTACACCTTC. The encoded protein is CASSLDQQGSGGVYTF.